These T cell receptor beta chains were read from a single sample in a study of cytotoxic CD8 clonotypes in ibrutinib-treated CLL. The protocol was immunoSEQ multiplex PCR, while the TCRdb copy is restricted to in-frame clones and leaves out a portion. This table holds about 200,000 clones, more than 65% found once. Material: PBMCs, obtained after 12 months of ibrutinib treatment. The receptors stem from a human donor with chronic lymphocytic leukemia. The CDR3 runs from the conserved cysteine through the conserved F or W. Fields, in order: J gene, V gene, D gene, clone size, CDR3 protein, CDR3 DNA. A D gene is named only where the DNA matches it firmly. Rows may omit the clone size; those that give it use once, few, many or a size class.

>TRBJ2-3|TRBV5-6|TRBD1|.
CASSTDREEYF
TGTGCCAGCAGCACGGACAGGGAGGAGTATTTT
>TRBJ2-2|TRBV7-2|TRBD2|.
CASSLAVQLAGPAGELFF
TGTGCCAGCAGCTTAGCGGTTCAACTAGCGGGCCCTGCCGGGGAGCTGTTTTTT
>TRBJ1-1|TRBV4-3|.|many
CASSQESQANTEAFF
TGCGCCAGCAGCCAAGAAAGTCAGGCGAACACTGAAGCTTTCTTT
>TRBJ1-1|TRBV29-1|.|.
CSAAVQGGEAFF
TGCAGCGCCGCGGTCCAGGGAGGAGAAGCTTTCTTT
>TRBJ1-2|TRBV19|TRBD1|once
CASSFTGTGSYGYTF
TGTGCCAGTAGTTTCACCGGGACAGGGAGTTATGGCTACACCTTC
>TRBJ1-5|TRBV6-1|.|once
CASSEVPGSNQPQHF
TGTGCCAGCAGTGAAGTTCCCGGCAGCAATCAGCCCCAGCATTTT
>TRBJ2-3|TRBV29-1|TRBD2|.
CTAGVAGEADTQYF
TGCACCGCCGGGGTGGCGGGAGAAGCAGATACGCAGTATTTT
>TRBJ2-7|TRBV5-6|TRBD1|.
CASSSPWQGASSYEQYF
TGTGCCAGCAGCTCGCCGTGGCAGGGGGCGAGCTCCTACGAGCAGTACTTC
>TRBJ2-5|TRBV28|.|few
CASSRSETQYF
TGTGCCAGCAGTAGAAGCGAGACCCAGTACTTC
>TRBJ1-1|TRBV29-1|TRBD1|once
CSVKTDRMNTEAFF
TGCAGCGTTAAGACGGACAGGATGAACACTGAAGCTTTCTTT
>TRBJ2-7|TRBV30|TRBD1|few
CAWSRQGTTYEQYF
TGTGCCTGGAGCCGACAGGGTACGACCTACGAGCAGTACTTC
>TRBJ1-1|TRBV5-6|TRBD1|once
CASGPGTGDLEAFF
TGTGCCAGCGGACCCGGGACAGGGGACCTGGAAGCTTTCTTT
>TRBJ2-5|TRBV11-3|.|few
CASSLGPQGTQYF
TGTGCCAGCAGCTTAGGGCCACAGGGGACCCAGTACTTC
>TRBJ1-2|TRBV29-1|.|.
CSAGEVGLPDYGYTF
TGCAGCGCTGGTGAAGTTGGACTGCCTGACTATGGCTACACCTTC
>TRBJ2-3|TRBV18|TRBD2|.
CASSRKAGSTDTQYF
TGTGCCAGCTCACGCAAAGCGGGATCCACAGATACGCAGTATTTT
>TRBJ1-1|TRBV15|TRBD1|.
CATSARTGNTEAFF
TGTGCCACCAGCGCGCGGACAGGGAACACTGAAGCTTTCTTT
>TRBJ2-5|TRBV29-1|.|few
CSVADRGGQTQYF
TGCAGCGTTGCCGACAGGGGAGGGCAGACCCAGTACTTC
>TRBJ2-7|TRBV6-1|.|.
CASRRTAYEQYF
TGTGCCAGCAGACGGACAGCCTACGAGCAGTACTTC
>TRBJ2-3|TRBV5-1|TRBD2|.
CASSSGGAGDTQYF
TGCGCCAGCAGTTCCGGGGGGGCAGGAGATACGCAGTATTTT
>TRBJ1-1|TRBV28|TRBD1|.
CASSPIGQGYTEAFF
TGTGCCAGCAGTCCGATAGGACAGGGTTACACTGAAGCTTTCTTT
>TRBJ2-1|TRBV13|TRBD2|few
CASSYLAGGFYNEQFF
TGTGCCAGCAGCTACCTAGCGGGGGGCTTCTACAATGAGCAGTTCTTC
>TRBJ2-5|TRBV19|.|.
CASLYQETQYF
TGTGCCAGCCTCTACCAAGAGACCCAGTACTTC
>TRBJ1-6|TRBV11-2|.|.
CASSPQGGRVSPLHF
TGTGCCAGCAGCCCTCAGGGAGGGAGGGTTTCACCCCTCCACTTT
>TRBJ1-5|TRBV30|TRBD1|.
CAWSVDRRQPQHF
TGTGCCTGGAGTGTGGACAGGCGTCAGCCCCAGCATTTT